The source of this T cell receptor (beta chain) is a study of blood T cell repertoires in COVID-19. Study overall: The samples span acute and convalescent COVID-19 from the United States, Italy and Spain. PBMCs, B-cell-depleted T cells, or T cells were the source of the cDNA or gDNA that made up the material.

V trimming: 4 bases; J trimming: 5 bases; junction bases outside the gene matches: 6. Germline V gives CDR1 SQVTM, CDR2 ANQGSEA. This CDR3 comprises 14 residues. How the authors handled the data: Reference gene primer amplification gave estimated nucleated cell counts. TCRdb's table, derived via immunoSEQ multiplex PCR, lists solely in-frame clones and lacks some. The DNA gave D and trimming, while V, J and clone size come from that table. Of tens of thousands of clones in the sample, about four fifths were seen once. Sequencing was performed on peripheral blood. The clonotype comes from a man between 65 and 80 years old with acute or convalescent COVID-19. The chain links TRBV29-1 to TRBJ2-2; TRBD1 agrees at 8 bases. CDR3 region: CSVGPRTGTGELFF. The CDR3 coding sequence is TGCAGCGTTGGCCCCCGGACAGGGACCGGGGAGCTGTTTTTT.